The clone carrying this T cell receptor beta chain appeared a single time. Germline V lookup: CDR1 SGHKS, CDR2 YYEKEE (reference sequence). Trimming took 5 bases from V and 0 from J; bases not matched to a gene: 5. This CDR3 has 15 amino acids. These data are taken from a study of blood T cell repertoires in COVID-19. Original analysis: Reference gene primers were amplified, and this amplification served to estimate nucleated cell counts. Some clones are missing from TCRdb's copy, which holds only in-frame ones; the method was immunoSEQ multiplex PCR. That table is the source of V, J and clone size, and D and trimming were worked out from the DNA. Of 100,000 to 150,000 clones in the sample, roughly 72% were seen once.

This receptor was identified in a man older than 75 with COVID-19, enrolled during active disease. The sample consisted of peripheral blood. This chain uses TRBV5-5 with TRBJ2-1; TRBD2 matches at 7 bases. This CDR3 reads CASSPRGDSYNEQFF. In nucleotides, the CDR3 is TGTGCCAGCAGTCCTCGGGGGGACTCCTACAATGAGCAGTTCTTC. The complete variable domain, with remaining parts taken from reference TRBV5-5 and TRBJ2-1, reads DAGVTQSPTHLIKTRGQQVTLRCSPISGHKSVSWYQQVLGQGPQFIFQYYEKEERGRGNFPDRFSARQFPNYSSELNVNALLLGDSALYLCASSPRGDSYNEQFFGPGTRLTVL.